The sequence of this T cell receptor (beta chain) was determined in a study of blood T cell repertoires in COVID-19. Study at large: Some COVID-19 samples were acute and others convalescent; all came from the United States, Italy and Spain. The cDNA or gDNA used as material had been derived from T cells, B-cell-depleted T cells, or PBMCs.

Generated by immunoSEQ multiplex PCR, the TCRdb table keeps only in-frame clones and is missing some. The sample carries some 110,000 clones, approximately 79% recorded once. V shed 9 bases and J shed 8 bases, with 13 bases lying between them. The CDR3 is 12 amino acids. Germline lookup yields CDR1 KGHDR and CDR2 SFDVKD. This clonotype was sampled from a man aged 45 to 65 with acute or convalescent COVID-19. This chain links TRBV24-1 with TRBJ2-1; D possibly corresponds to TRBD2 (5 bases). The specimen was peripheral blood. The CDR3 loop reads CATASTGYEQFF. As DNA, the CDR3 is TGTGCCACCGCCTCTACGGGGTATGAGCAGTTCTTC.